This T cell receptor beta chain was sequenced during a study of somatic mutations in cytotoxic T cells in rheumatoid arthritis. Sequencing used immunoSEQ multiplex PCR; TCRdb keeps in-frame clones, though not all of them. The table records approximately 20,000 clones, 85% of them present only once. Germline CDR1 and CDR2: SGDLS and YYNGEE. Losses at the gene ends were 0 bases for V and 3 bases for J; bases not matched to a gene: 6. This CDR3 has 17 residues. The source material was CD8+ T cells sorted from blood. This clonotype originated in a woman between 40 and 50 years old with rheumatoid arthritis. The chain has TRBV9 and TRBJ1-6; 7 bases match TRBD1. The CDR3 DNA is TGTGCCAGCAGCGTAGAACAGGGGTCATACTATAATTCACCCCTCCACTTT. Amino acids: CASSVEQGSYYNSPLHF.